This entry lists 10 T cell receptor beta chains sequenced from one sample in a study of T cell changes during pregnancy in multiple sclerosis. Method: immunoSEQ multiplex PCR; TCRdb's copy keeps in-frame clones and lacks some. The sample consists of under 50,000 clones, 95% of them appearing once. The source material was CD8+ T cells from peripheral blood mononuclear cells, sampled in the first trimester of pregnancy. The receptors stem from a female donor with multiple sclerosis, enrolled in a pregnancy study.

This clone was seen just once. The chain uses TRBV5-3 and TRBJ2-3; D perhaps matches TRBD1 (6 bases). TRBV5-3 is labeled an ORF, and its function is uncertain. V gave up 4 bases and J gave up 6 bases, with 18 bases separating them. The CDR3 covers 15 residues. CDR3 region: CARSEGHTGFDTQYF. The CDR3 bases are TGTGCCAGAAGCGAGGGACATACGGGGTTTGATACGCAGTATTTT.

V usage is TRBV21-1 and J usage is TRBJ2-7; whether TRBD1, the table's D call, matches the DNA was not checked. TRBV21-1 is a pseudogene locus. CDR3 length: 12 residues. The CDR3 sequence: CATRTGHYEQYF. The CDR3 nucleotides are TGTGCCACCCGGACAGGGCACTACGAGCAGTACTTC.

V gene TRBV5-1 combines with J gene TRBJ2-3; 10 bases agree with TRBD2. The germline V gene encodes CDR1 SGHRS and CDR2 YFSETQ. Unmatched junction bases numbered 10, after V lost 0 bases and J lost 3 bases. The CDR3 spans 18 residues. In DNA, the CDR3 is TGCGCCAGCAGCTTGGTGCCTAGCGGGAGTAGTATAACAGATACGCAGTATTTT. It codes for CASSLVPSGSSITDTQYF.

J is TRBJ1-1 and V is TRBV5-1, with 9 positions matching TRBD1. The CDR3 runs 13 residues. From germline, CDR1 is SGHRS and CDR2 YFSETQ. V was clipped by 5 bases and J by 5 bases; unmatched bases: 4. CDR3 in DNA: TGCGCCAGCAGTACAGGGGGCCAAACTGAAGCTTTCTTT. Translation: CASSTGGQTEAFF.

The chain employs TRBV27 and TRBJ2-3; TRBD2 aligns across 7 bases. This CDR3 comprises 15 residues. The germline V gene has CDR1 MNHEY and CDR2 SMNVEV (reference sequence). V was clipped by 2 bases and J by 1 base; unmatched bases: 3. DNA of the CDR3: TGTGCCAGCAGTTTACTAGCGGCCGGCACAGATACGCAGTATTTT. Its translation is CASSLLAAGTDTQYF.

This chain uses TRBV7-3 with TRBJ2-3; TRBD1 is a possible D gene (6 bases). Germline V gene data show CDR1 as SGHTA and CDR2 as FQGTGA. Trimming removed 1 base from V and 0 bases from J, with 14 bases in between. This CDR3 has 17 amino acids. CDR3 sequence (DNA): TGTGCCAGCAGCTTAAATCCAGGGGCGACAAGCACAGATACGCAGTATTTT. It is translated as CASSLNPGATSTDTQYF. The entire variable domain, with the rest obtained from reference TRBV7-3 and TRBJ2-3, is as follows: GAGVSQTPSNKVTEKGKYVELRCDPISGHTALYWYRQSLGQGPEFLIYFQGTGAADDSGLPNDRFFAVRPEGSVSTLKIQRTERGDSAVYLCASSLNPGATSTDTQYFGPGTRLTVL.

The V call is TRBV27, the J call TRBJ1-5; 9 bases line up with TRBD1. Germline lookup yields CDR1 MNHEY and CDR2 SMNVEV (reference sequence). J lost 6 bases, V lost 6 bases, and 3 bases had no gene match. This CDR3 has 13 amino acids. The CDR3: CASRQGASQPQHF. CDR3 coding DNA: TGTGCCAGCAGACAGGGGGCCTCTCAGCCCCAGCATTTT.

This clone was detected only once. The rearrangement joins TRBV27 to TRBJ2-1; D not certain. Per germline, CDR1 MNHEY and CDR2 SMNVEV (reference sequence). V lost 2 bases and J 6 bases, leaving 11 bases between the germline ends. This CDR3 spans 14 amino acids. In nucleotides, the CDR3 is TGTGCCAGCAGTTTAGAACCGAGATTCAATGAGCAGTTCTTC. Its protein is CASSLEPRFNEQFF.

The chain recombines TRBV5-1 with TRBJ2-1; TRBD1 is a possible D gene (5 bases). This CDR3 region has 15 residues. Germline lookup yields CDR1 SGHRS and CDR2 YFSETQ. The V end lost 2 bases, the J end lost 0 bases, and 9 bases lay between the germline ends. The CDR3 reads CASSLDSTSYNEQFF. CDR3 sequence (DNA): TGCGCCAGCAGCTTAGACAGTACCTCCTACAATGAGCAGTTCTTC.

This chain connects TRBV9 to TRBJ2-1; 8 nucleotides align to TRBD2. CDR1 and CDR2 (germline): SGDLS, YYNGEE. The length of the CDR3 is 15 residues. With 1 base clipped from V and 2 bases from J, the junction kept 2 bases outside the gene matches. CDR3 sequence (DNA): TGTGCCAGCAGCGTATCGGGAGGGCCCTACAATGAGCAGTTCTTC. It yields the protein CASSVSGGPYNEQFF.